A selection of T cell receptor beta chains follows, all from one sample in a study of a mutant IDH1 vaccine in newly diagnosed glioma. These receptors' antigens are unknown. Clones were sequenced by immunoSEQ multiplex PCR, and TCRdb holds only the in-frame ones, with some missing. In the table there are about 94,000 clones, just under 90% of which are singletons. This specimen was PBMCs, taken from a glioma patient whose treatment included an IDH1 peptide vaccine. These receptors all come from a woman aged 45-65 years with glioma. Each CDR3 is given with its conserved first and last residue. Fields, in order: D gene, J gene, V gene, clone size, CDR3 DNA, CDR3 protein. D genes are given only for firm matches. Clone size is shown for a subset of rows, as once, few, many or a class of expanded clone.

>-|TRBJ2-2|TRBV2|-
TGTGCCAGCAGTCTGGGGCTAGCAGGCACCGGGGAGCTGTTTTTT
CASSLGLAGTGELFF
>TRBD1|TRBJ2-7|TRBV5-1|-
TGCGCCAGCAGCTTGGGAGACAGGGGCTACGAGCAGTACTTC
CASSLGDRGYEQYF
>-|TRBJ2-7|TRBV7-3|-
TGTGCCAGCAGCCCGACCGGCCAGGGTAGTGAGCAGTACTTC
CASSPTGQGSEQYF
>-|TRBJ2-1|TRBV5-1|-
TGCGCCAGCAGCTTGATCGGGGTCTCCTACAATGAGCAGTTCTTC
CASSLIGVSYNEQFF
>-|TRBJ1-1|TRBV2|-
TGTGCCAGCAGTGAAATAATGAACACTGAAGCTTTCTTT
CASSEIMNTEAFF
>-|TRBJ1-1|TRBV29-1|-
TGCAGCGTTGAAGGGCAGGGCCATCACACTGAAGCTTTCTTT
CSVEGQGHHTEAFF
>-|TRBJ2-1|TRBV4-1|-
TGCGCCAGCAGCCAAGATCGGTTGAGCTCCTACAATGAGCAGTTCTTC
CASSQDRLSSYNEQFF
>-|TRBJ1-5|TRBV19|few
TGTGCCAGTAGTCCTCAACCGGGACCCAATCAGCCCCAGCATTTT
CASSPQPGPNQPQHF
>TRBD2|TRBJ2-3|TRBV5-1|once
TGCGCCAGCAGCTTGGTGGTAGCGGGAGGGACTGGTAATACGCAGTATTTT
CASSLVVAGGTGNTQYF
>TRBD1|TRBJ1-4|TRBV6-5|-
TGTGCCAGCAGCTCTTCTCAGGGGGTCAATGAAAAACTGTTTTTT
CASSSSQGVNEKLFF
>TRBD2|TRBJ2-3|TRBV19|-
TGTGCCAGTAGTACCCCTACTAGCGGGACGGCAGATACGCAGTATTTT
CASSTPTSGTADTQYF
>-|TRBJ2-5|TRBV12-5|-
TGTGCTAGTGGCCGGACCCTGGAGACCCAGTACTTC
CASGRTLETQYF
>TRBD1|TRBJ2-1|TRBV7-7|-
TGTGCTAGCAGTCGGACAGGGGAAGACTCCTACAATGAGCAGTTCTTC
CASSRTGEDSYNEQFF
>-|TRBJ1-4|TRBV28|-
TGTGCCAGCAGTTTCCAGGGTTTACGGAAACTGTTTTTT
CASSFQGLRKLFF
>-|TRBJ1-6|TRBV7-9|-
TGTGCCAGCAGCGAAGTGGCAGGGAATCGTAATTCACCCCTCCACTTT
CASSEVAGNRNSPLHF
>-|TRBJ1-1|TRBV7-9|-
TGTGCCAGCAGCCCGCAAGGGGTCGGTGAAGCTTTCTTT
CASSPQGVGEAFF
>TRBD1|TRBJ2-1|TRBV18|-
TGTGCCAGCTCACCCCTCCCGGGACAGGGGGCTAATGAGCAGTTCTTC
CASSPLPGQGANEQFF
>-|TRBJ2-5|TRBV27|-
TGTGCCACCAGGAGGGGGGGCGAGGAGACCCAGTACTTC
CATRRGGEETQYF
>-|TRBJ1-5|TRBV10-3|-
TGTGCCATCAGTGAGTCGATCGGGGGCAATCAGCCCCAGCATTTT
CAISESIGGNQPQHF
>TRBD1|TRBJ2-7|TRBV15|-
TGTGCCACCAGCAGAGATGGACAGGGGTACGAGCAGTACTTC
CATSRDGQGYEQYF
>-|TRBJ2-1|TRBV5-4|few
TGTGCCAGCAGCTTGGACTCCTACAATGAGCAGTTCTTC
CASSLDSYNEQFF
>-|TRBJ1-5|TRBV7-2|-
TGTGCCAGCACTAGCTTCCGGGAAGGGCAGCCCCAGCATTTT
CASTSFREGQPQHF
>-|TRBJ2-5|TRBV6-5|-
TGTGCCAGCAGGAGGGAAGAGACCCAGTACTTC
CASRREETQYF
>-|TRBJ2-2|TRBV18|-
TGTGCCAGCTCAGCACACCCCTTGGGGACCGGGGAGCTGTTTTTT
CASSAHPLGTGELFF
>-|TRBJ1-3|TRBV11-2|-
TGTGCCAGCAGCCCCGCGGGAGGGATAGGAAACACCATATATTTT
CASSPAGGIGNTIYF
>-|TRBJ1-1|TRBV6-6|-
TGTGCCAGCAGTTACTCGCCTTACACTGAAGCTTTCTTT
CASSYSPYTEAFF
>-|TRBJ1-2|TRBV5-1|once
TGCGCCAGCAGCTTGGACAGGGTCAAAGGCTACACCTTC
CASSLDRVKGYTF
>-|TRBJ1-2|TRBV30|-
TGTGCCTGGAGTGTAGGCGGGGGGACGGGCTACACCTTC
CAWSVGGGTGYTF
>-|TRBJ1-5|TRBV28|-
TGTGCCAGCAGTTTACCCATTTCCGGACAGCCCCAGCATTTT
CASSLPISGQPQHF
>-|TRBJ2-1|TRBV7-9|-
TGTGCCAGCAGCTTAACCGGGGGACCGGATGAGCAGTTCTTC
CASSLTGGPDEQFF
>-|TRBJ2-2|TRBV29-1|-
TGCAGCGCCCGAGGGGGGGGGCTTCCGAACACCGGGGAGCTGTTTTTT
CSARGGGLPNTGELFF
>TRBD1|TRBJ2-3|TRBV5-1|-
TGCGCCAGCAGCCTCGGGACAGGCGGCACAGATACGCAGTATTTT
CASSLGTGGTDTQYF
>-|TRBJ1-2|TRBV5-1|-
TGCGCCAGCAGCTTGGCCTCCACCGGTGGCTACACCTTC
CASSLASTGGYTF
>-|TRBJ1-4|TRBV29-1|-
TGCAGCGCAAATAGGGGTAATGAAAAACTGTTTTTT
CSANRGNEKLFF
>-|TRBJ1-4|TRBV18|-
TGTGCCAGCTCGCCCCGAGTAGGGGGACGGGAAAAACTGTTTTTT
CASSPRVGGREKLFF
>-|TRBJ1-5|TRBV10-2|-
TGCGCCAGCACTACGAACGGGGCCCCCAATCAGCCCCAGCATTTT
CASTTNGAPNQPQHF
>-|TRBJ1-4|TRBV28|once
TGTGCCAGCAGTTCCCCTATCGGTGAAAAACTGTTTTTT
CASSSPIGEKLFF
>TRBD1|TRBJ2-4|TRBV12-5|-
TGTGCTAGTGCAACAGGGGTAAACATTCAGTACTTC
CASATGVNIQYF
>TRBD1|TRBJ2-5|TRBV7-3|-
TGTGCCAGCAGCCTGGGACAGGGGCAGGGGACCCAGTACTTC
CASSLGQGQGTQYF
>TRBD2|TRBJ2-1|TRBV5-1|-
TGCGCCAGCAGCGGAGTAACTGGGACTAGCGGCAACAATGAGCAGTTCTTC
CASSGVTGTSGNNEQFF
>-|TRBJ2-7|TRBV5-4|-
TGTGCCAGCAGCTTGTTTGGAAACGAGCAGTACTTC
CASSLFGNEQYF
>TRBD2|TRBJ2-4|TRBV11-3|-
TGTGCCAGCACCTTGGGACTAGCGGGAGAGTGGCAAAACATTCAGTACTTC
CASTLGLAGEWQNIQYF
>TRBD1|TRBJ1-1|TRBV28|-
TGTGCCAGCAGTTTCGTAGACAGGGGGAACACTGAAGCTTTCTTT
CASSFVDRGNTEAFF
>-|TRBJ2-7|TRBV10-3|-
TGTGCCACTAAGGTCGGAGGTCAGGGCTCCTACGAGCAGTACTTC
CATKVGGQGSYEQYF
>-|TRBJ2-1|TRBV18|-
TGTGCCAGCTCACCACCGGGGGGCGTTGAGCAGTTCTTC
CASSPPGGVEQFF
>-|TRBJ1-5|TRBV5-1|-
TGCGCCAGCAGCTTGGGGACACCGGGAGAGGCCCAGCATTTT
CASSLGTPGEAQHF
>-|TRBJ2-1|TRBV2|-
TGTGCCAGCAGTGTCCGGCAGGGGGGAGTTCGTGAGCAGTTCTTC
CASSVRQGGVREQFF
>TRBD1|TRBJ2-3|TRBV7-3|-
TGTGCCAGCAGCTTAACGGGACAGGAAACTAGCACAGATACGCAGTATTTT
CASSLTGQETSTDTQYF
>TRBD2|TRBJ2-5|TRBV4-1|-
TGCGCCAGCAGCCAAGCGGGACTAGAGGGAGAGACCCAGTACTTC
CASSQAGLEGETQYF
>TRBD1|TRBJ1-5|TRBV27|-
TGTGCCAGCAGCCCCACAGGGGCAAACAATCAGCCCCAGCATTTT
CASSPTGANNQPQHF
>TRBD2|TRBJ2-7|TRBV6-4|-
TGTGCCAGCAGTGTGGGACTAGGCTCCTACGAGCAGTACTTC
CASSVGLGSYEQYF
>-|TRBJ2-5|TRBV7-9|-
TGTGCCAGCAGCTTCAAGGACAGCAAAGAGACCCAGTACTTC
CASSFKDSKETQYF
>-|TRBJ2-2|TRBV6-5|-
TGTGCCACCACCTCAAAGGGGCCTCACACCGGGGAGCTGTTTTTT
CATTSKGPHTGELFF
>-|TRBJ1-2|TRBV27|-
TGTGCCAGCCCCTTTTTGGCAGGGGAAGGCTACACCTTC
CASPFLAGEGYTF
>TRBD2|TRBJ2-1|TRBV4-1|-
TGCGCCAGCAGCCAAACCGCACTTTTAGCGGGAGTTAATGAGCAGTTCTTC
CASSQTALLAGVNEQFF
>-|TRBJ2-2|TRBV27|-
TGTGCCAGCAGTTTAGGGGCGAGTACCGGGGAGCTGTTTTTT
CASSLGASTGELFF
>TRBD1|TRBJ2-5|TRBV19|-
TGTGCCAGTAGAACGGACAGGGCCGGAGAGACCCAGTACTTC
CASRTDRAGETQYF
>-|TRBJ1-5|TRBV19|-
TGTGCCAGTAGTATAGAGGGATGGAGCAATCAGCCCCAGCATTTT
CASSIEGWSNQPQHF
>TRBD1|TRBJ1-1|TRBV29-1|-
TGCAGCGTTGGGCGGAGGGGGCAGAACACTGAAGCTTTCTTT
CSVGRRGQNTEAFF
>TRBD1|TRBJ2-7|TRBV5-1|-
TGCGCCAGCAGCTTGGGGGACAGGGGGCCGGGCGAGCAGTACTTC
CASSLGDRGPGEQYF